This is a list of T cell receptor beta chains from one sample in a study of a mutant IDH1 vaccine in newly diagnosed glioma. Libraries were prepared by immunoSEQ multiplex PCR; TCRdb keeps only in-frame clonotypes and omits some of them. The sample contains tens of thousands of clones, approximately 84% of which appear only once. Their specific antigens are unknown. Here the sequenced sample was PBMCs, taken from a glioma patient whose treatment included an IDH1 peptide vaccine. These receptors all come from a man younger than 35 with glioma. CDR3s include the opening cysteine and the closing phenylalanine or tryptophan. D genes are given only for firm matches. Expanded clones are given a class, and other clones once, few, many or no size at all.

few | TRBJ1-1 | TRBV12-5 | NA | CASGLSGKAFF | TGTGCTAGTGGTTTGTCGGGGAAAGCTTTCTTT
many | TRBJ2-5 | TRBV7-9 | NA | CASSPNSPGPLQRETQYF | TGTGCCAGCAGCCCGAACTCCCCGGGACCCTTACAGAGAGAGACCCAGTACTTC
NA | TRBJ2-7 | TRBV7-9 | NA | CASSLEGDRYEQYF | TGTGCCAGCAGCTTAGAAGGGGACCGCTACGAGCAGTACTTC
NA | TRBJ2-7 | TRBV11-2 | TRBD2 | CASSTYPQGGNEQYF | TGTGCCAGCAGCACCTATCCCCAGGGAGGGAACGAGCAGTACTTC
NA | TRBJ1-5 | TRBV4-1 | TRBD1 | CASSQDRGRTGGNQPQHF | TGCGCCAGCAGCCAAGATCGGGGCCGGACAGGGGGAAATCAGCCCCAGCATTTT
NA | TRBJ1-2 | TRBV29-1 | TRBD1 | CSVVGTGLSGYTF | TGCAGCGTTGTGGGGACAGGTCTTTCTGGCTACACCTTC
NA | TRBJ2-1 | TRBV15 | TRBD2 | CATSRTSGGSYNEQFF | TGTGCCACCAGCAGAACTAGCGGGGGCTCCTACAATGAGCAGTTCTTC
NA | TRBJ2-1 | TRBV7-9 | NA | CASSLRDLLYNEQFF | TGTGCCAGCAGCTTAAGGGACCTCCTCTACAATGAGCAGTTCTTC
NA | TRBJ2-3 | TRBV11-3 | NA | CASSSGSPGGDTQYF | TGTGCCAGCAGCTCCGGGTCTCCAGGCGGAGATACGCAGTATTTT
NA | TRBJ2-7 | TRBV4-3 | TRBD2 | CASSQFSSGNYEQYF | TGCGCCAGCAGCCAATTCAGTAGCGGGAACTACGAGCAGTACTTC
NA | TRBJ1-6 | TRBV7-9 | NA | CASSLAQGVNSPLHF | TGTGCCAGCAGCTTAGCCCAAGGTGTGAATTCACCCCTCCACTTT
NA | TRBJ2-7 | TRBV5-1 | NA | CASSLGAYEQYF | TGCGCCAGCAGCTTGGGGGCGTACGAGCAGTACTTC
NA | TRBJ2-3 | TRBV19 | NA | CASSILGVFADTQYF | TGTGCCAGTAGTATATTAGGGGTTTTCGCAGATACGCAGTATTTT
NA | TRBJ2-6 | TRBV7-2 | NA | CASSLDGGGSPGANVLTF | TGTGCCAGCAGCTTAGATGGGGGCGGAAGCCCTGGGGCCAACGTCCTGACTTTC
NA | TRBJ1-2 | TRBV6-1 | NA | CASSVSSATFNYGYTF | TGTGCCAGCAGTGTTTCCTCGGCGACGTTCAACTATGGCTACACCTTC
large | TRBJ1-6 | TRBV10-1 | NA | CASSESNRRTLSSYNSPLHF | TGCGCCAGCAGTGAGTCGAATAGGCGAACCCTAAGCTCCTATAATTCACCCCTCCACTTT
NA | TRBJ2-7 | TRBV7-9 | NA | CASSRGYEQYF | TGTGCCAGCAGCCGGGGCTACGAGCAGTACTTC
NA | TRBJ1-2 | TRBV5-1 | NA | CASSLEGGGYGYTF | TGCGCCAGCAGCTTGGAGGGAGGGGGCTATGGCTACACCTTC
NA | TRBJ2-7 | TRBV28 | TRBD1 | CASTLGGQAYEQYF | TGTGCCAGCACCCTTGGGGGACAGGCGTACGAGCAGTACTTC
NA | TRBJ2-7 | TRBV7-8 | NA | CASSGPYEQYF | TGTGCCAGCAGCGGACCTTACGAGCAGTACTTC
NA | TRBJ1-2 | TRBV5-5 | NA | CASTPGGTNYGYTF | TGTGCCAGCACCCCTGGGGGGACTAACTATGGCTACACCTTC
NA | TRBJ2-2 | TRBV30 | NA | CAWALGLRGNTGELFF | TGTGCCTGGGCGTTAGGCCTCAGGGGGAACACCGGGGAGCTGTTTTTT
NA | TRBJ1-1 | TRBV2 | TRBD1 | CASRFMDRDPWVNTEAFF | TGTGCCAGCAGGTTTATGGACAGGGATCCTTGGGTTAACACTGAAGCTTTCTTT
NA | TRBJ1-2 | TRBV20-1 | NA | CSATPNYGYTF | TGCAGTGCTACTCCAAACTATGGCTACACCTTC
NA | TRBJ2-7 | TRBV18 | NA | CASSPPQGSYEQYF | TGTGCCAGCTCACCCCCTCAAGGCAGCTACGAGCAGTACTTC
once | TRBJ2-1 | TRBV7-9 | NA | CASSPYGGGEQFF | TGTGCCAGCAGCCCGTACGGGGGTGGTGAGCAGTTCTTC
NA | TRBJ1-4 | TRBV28 | NA | CASVTGTANEKLFF | TGTGCCAGCGTTACCGGGACGGCTAATGAAAAACTGTTTTTT
NA | TRBJ2-5 | TRBV7-2 | TRBD2 | CASSLTHRTGEGTQYF | TGTGCCAGCAGCTTAACACATAGGACGGGGGAGGGGACCCAGTACTTC
NA | TRBJ2-7 | TRBV18 | NA | CASSPFGQTSYEQYF | TGTGCCAGCTCACCATTCGGTCAAACTTCCTACGAGCAGTACTTC
few | TRBJ1-1 | TRBV13 | NA | CASSLRRENTEAFF | TGTGCCAGCAGCTTACGGCGGGAGAACACTGAAGCTTTCTTT
NA | TRBJ1-1 | TRBV7-9 | NA | CASSFSGNTEAFF | TGTGCCAGCAGCTTTTCAGGGAACACTGAAGCTTTCTTT
NA | TRBJ1-2 | TRBV19 | TRBD1 | CASSNPIEGAPYGYTF | TGTGCCAGTAGTAACCCCATCGAGGGGGCGCCTTATGGCTACACCTTC
NA | TRBJ2-2 | TRBV4-1 | NA | CASSQGQNLNTGELFF | TGCGCCAGCAGCCAAGGCCAAAACTTGAACACCGGGGAGCTGTTTTTT
NA | TRBJ2-1 | TRBV5-4 | TRBD1 | CASSWGDRDGYNEQFF | TGTGCCAGCAGCTGGGGAGACAGGGATGGATACAATGAGCAGTTCTTC